This TCR beta chain was sequenced for a study of blood T cell repertoires in COVID-19. Measured with immunoSEQ multiplex PCR; TCRdb has only the in-frame clones, and not every one. The table records approximately 99,000 clones, about two thirds of them present only once. Trimming removed 4 bases at V and 2 bases at J, with 8 bases between. Germline V gives CDR1 LGHDT, CDR2 YNNKEL (reference sequence). The CDR3 consists of 13 residues. This clonotype originated in a woman aged 35 to 49 with acute or convalescent COVID-19. Sequencing used peripheral blood. The genes are TRBV3-1 (or the pseudogene TRBV3-2) and TRBJ1-1; D unclear. CDR3 DNA: TGTGCCAGCAGCCCGACAATCAACACTGAAGCTTTCTTT. Translated: CASSPTINTEAFF.